This T cell receptor beta chain was identified during a study of control samples from healthy donors and cancer patients. The V and J ends lost 8 bases and 3 bases, in that order; junction bases with no gene match: 7. The germline gives CDR1 MNHEY, CDR2 SVGAGI. The CDR3 covers 14 residues. Using immunoSEQ multiplex PCR, the repertoire was profiled, and TCRdb retains in-frame clones only, with some absent. The sample has roughly 68,000 clones, 83% seen once; the top ten hold about a sixth. In this sample, this clone turned up once. The receptor's source is a man aged 55-75 years in good health. The sequenced sample was blood. The chain combines TRBV6-5 with TRBJ1-1, with 9 bases lining up with TRBD1. CDR3 nucleotides: TGTGCCAGCCACCCCCGGGACAGGGACACTGAAGCTTTCTTT. It codes for CASHPRDRDTEAFF.